This T cell receptor beta chain was obtained from a study of T cells after yellow fever vaccination. Findings and caveats of the study: FACS-sorted repertoires could harbor abundant contaminating bulk-population clonotypes. A secondary response was less intense yet reached its peak sooner, at day 5 versus 15.

Remarks on this clonotype: Its cognate antigen is unknown. Germline and junction disagree at one end, which may indicate a read error.

Each CDR3 protein gets one entry after TCRdb re-called the 5' RACE reads with MiXCR. In the table there are fewer than 400,000 distinct CDR3 sequences, about 6% of which are singletons. The CDR3 covers 16 residues. Per germline, CDR1 SNHLY and CDR2 FYNNEI. Here the sequenced sample was PBMCs, taken 5 days after the yellow fever booster vaccination. J is TRBJ1-1 and V is TRBV2, with D perhaps matching TRBD1 (5 bases). The sequence was obtained from a man aged 25-40 years who received the YFV17D yellow fever vaccine. CDR3 DNA sequence: TGTGCCAGCCGTGACGGGAGGGTCGGGGGTAACACTGAAGCTTTCTTT. Its protein product is CASRDGRVGGNTEAFF.